What follows are 28 T cell receptor beta chains derived from one specimen sequenced in a study of blood T cell repertoires in COVID-19 (dated by TCRdb to 2018 to 2020). Libraries came from the immunoSEQ multiplex PCR assay. TCRdb carries this immuneACCESS record with in-frame sequences only. Its versions omit some clonotypes, under half of them owing to an unresolved V gene in the studies checked, with the rest unexplained. Within this sample are just over 60,000 clones, with approximately 79% of them counted one time only. Of the sample, about 20% falls within the top ten clones. Sequences were obtained from peripheral blood. These receptors came from a man aged 60-69 years with acute or convalescent COVID-19.

This clone has only one observation. The chain is built from TRBV19 and TRBJ2-5; TRBD1 agrees at 9 bases. Trimming at V came to 11 bases and at J to 3 bases, leaving 4 bases not matched to a gene. Per the germline V gene, CDR1 is LNHDA and CDR2 is SQIVND (reference sequence). CDR3 length: 12 amino acids. CDR3 loop: CAPGTGKETQYF. The CDR3, as DNA: TGTGCCCCGGGGACAGGGAAAGAGACCCAGTACTTC.

The chain uses TRBV2 and TRBJ1-5, with no clear D. Trimming left V 3 bases short and J 6 bases short, with 15 bases between. CDR3 length equals 15 residues. CDR1 is SNHLY and CDR2 is FYNNEI in the germline V gene. CDR3 sequence: CASSERAGIGQPQHF. The CDR3 nucleotides read TGTGCCAGCAGTGAGAGGGCTGGTATCGGTCAGCCCCAGCATTTT.

In its sample, this clone was seen a few times. In nucleotides, the CDR3 is TGTGCCTGGAGTCCCCCTTGGCAGGCTGGTGGCTACACCTTC. It encodes CAWSPPWQAGGYTF. V is TRBV30 and J is TRBJ1-2, with unresolved D. Per the germline V gene, CDR1 is GTSNPN and CDR2 is SVGIG (reference sequence). The ends were cut back, 2 bases at V and 7 bases at J, with 17 bases in the middle. CDR3 size: 14 residues.

The CDR3 reads CASSLLKSQGQFF. The CDR3 DNA sequence: TGTGCCAGCAGTTTACTCAAGTCCCAGGGGCAGTTCTTC. J is TRBJ2-1 and V is TRBV12-3 or TRBV12-4, with D tentatively TRBD1 (5 bases). With 2 bases removed from V and 12 bases from J, the gap between germline ends came to 14 bases. The CDR3 totals 13 residues.

V usage is TRBV9 and J usage is TRBJ1-5; 8 positions match TRBD1. Germline-derived CDR1 and CDR2 are SGDLS and YYNGEE. This CDR3 is 15 amino acids long. V shed 4 bases, J shed 5 bases, and the junction held 8 bases outside the gene matches. The DNA of the CDR3 is TGTGCCAGCAGCACAGGGGGGGACAGCCATCAGCCCCAGCATTTT. Translated: CASSTGGDSHQPQHF. Combining the CDR3 with reference TRBV9 and TRBJ1-5 gives the whole variable domain DSGVTQTPKHLITATGQRVTLRCSPRSGDLSVYWYQQSLDQGLQFLIQYYNGEERAKGNILERFSAQQFPDLHSELNLSSLELGDSALYFCASSTGGDSHQPQHFGDGTRLSIL.

The chain combines TRBV4-1 with TRBJ1-5, with 9 bases matching TRBD1. J lost 4 bases, V lost 1 base, and 2 bases had no gene match. The germline V gene encodes CDR1 MGHRA and CDR2 YSYEKL. This CDR3 comprises 15 residues. The CDR3 loop is CASSQVGQGNQPQHF. CDR3 sequence (DNA): TGCGCCAGCAGCCAAGTCGGACAGGGGAATCAGCCCCAGCATTTT.

The J gene is TRBJ1-4, the V gene TRBV5-1; D is unresolved. V lost 2 bases and J lost 0, with 5 bases in between. The V gene's germline CDR1 is SGHRS and CDR2 YFSETQ. This CDR3 is built from 14 residues. CDR3: CASSLTATNEKLFF. The CDR3, as DNA: TGCGCCAGCAGCTTAACTGCAACTAATGAAAAACTGTTTTTT.

The count of this clone is one. The rearrangement links TRBV5-4 to TRBJ1-2; no definite D call. V lost 0 bases and J 2 bases, leaving 8 bases between the germline ends. The germline V gene encodes CDR1 SGHNT and CDR2 YYREEE (reference sequence). The CDR3 runs to 14 residues. The chain's CDR3 is CASSLALENYGYTF. Here the CDR3 DNA reads TGTGCCAGCAGCTTGGCGCTCGAGAACTATGGCTACACCTTC. Together with reference TRBV5-4 and TRBJ1-2, the CDR3 gives the full variable domain: ETGVTQSPTHLIKTRGQQVTLRCSSQSGHNTVSWYQQALGQGPQFIFQYYREEENGRGNFPPRFSGLQFPNYSSELNVNALELDDSALYLCASSLALENYGYTFGSGTRLTVV.

The chain links TRBV19 to TRBJ2-3, with D tentatively TRBD1 (6 bases). CDR3 size: 17 residues. The germline gives CDR1 LNHDA, CDR2 SQIVND (reference sequence). V was trimmed by 5 bases and J by 0 bases, leaving 18 bases between them. The CDR3 nucleotides read TGTGCCAGTAGTCCGACAGGAACTCGCCCTAGCACAGATACGCAGTATTTT. Translated, it gives CASSPTGTRPSTDTQYF.

V usage is TRBV9 and J usage is TRBJ2-4; 7 bases map to TRBD2. V lost 0 bases and J lost 7; bases outside the gene matches: 7. CDR1 and CDR2 from the germline V gene are SGDLS and YYNGEE. This CDR3 is built from 15 residues. CDR3 nucleotides: TGTGCCAGCAGCGTAGGGGGAGGGAAGGGGAACATTCAGTACTTC. Amino acids: CASSVGGGKGNIQYF.

CDR3 coding DNA: TGTGCCAGCAGCATTCGTCCCGGCACTGAAGCTTTCTTT. As protein: CASSIRPGTEAFF. The V and J genes are TRBV9 and TRBJ1-1, with D hard to call. Germline-derived CDR1 and CDR2 are SGDLS and YYNGEE. The CDR3 is 13 amino acids. The V end lost 4 bases, the J end lost 4 bases, and 11 bases lay between the germline ends.

V usage is TRBV6-6 and J usage is TRBJ1-2; TRBD1 agrees at 7 bases. Germline CDR1 is MNHNY and CDR2 is SVGAGI (reference sequence). The V and J ends lost 5 bases and 0 bases, in that order; junction bases with no gene match: 6. The CDR3 consists of 15 residues. The CDR3 protein is CASSPAGGTNYGYTF. The CDR3 DNA sequence: TGTGCCAGCAGTCCCGCAGGGGGGACTAACTATGGCTACACCTTC.

The CDR3 DNA sequence: TGTGCCAGCAGCCGTCAGGGGCTGTCGGCTTTCTTT. Translating it yields CASSRQGLSAFF. The rearrangement uses TRBV3-1 (or the pseudogene TRBV3-2) and TRBJ1-1, with D possibly TRBD1 on 6 matching bases. This CDR3 contains 12 residues. Trimming took off 4 bases at V and 11 bases at J, with 14 bases between the two ends. Germline assignment: CDR1 LGHDT and CDR2 YNNKEL (reference sequence).

The genes are TRBV7-3 and TRBJ2-3, with TRBD2 matching over 10 bases. The CDR3 sequence is 15 residues long. From germline, CDR1 is SGHTA and CDR2 FQGTGA. Losses at the gene ends were 2 bases for V and 1 base for J; bases not matched to a gene: 0. The CDR3 loop is CASSLGTSGTDTQYF. In DNA form, the CDR3 reads TGTGCCAGCAGCTTAGGGACTAGCGGCACAGATACGCAGTATTTT.

The chain is built from TRBV5-5 and TRBJ2-7, with TRBD2 matching 14 bases. V was pared by 4 bases and J by 3 bases, with 3 bases of the junction left unmatched. The germline V gene has CDR1 SGHKS and CDR2 YYEKEE (reference sequence). There are 15 residues in the CDR3. CDR3 amino acids: CASSLGTSGSYEQYF. The CDR3 coding sequence is TGTGCCAGCAGCCTCGGGACTAGCGGGAGCTACGAGCAGTACTTC.

This rearrangement joins TRBV2 to TRBJ2-3; 9 bases are shared with TRBD2. From germline, CDR1 is SNHLY and CDR2 FYNNEI. The CDR3 loop spans 16 amino acids. V lost 7 bases and J lost 5; bases outside the gene matches: 13. The CDR3 sequence is CASTPNSGSRRDTQYF. DNA of the CDR3: TGTGCCAGCACTCCTAATAGCGGGAGCCGCCGAGATACGCAGTATTTT.

The chain joins TRBV5-6 to TRBJ2-7; TRBD1 is a possible D gene (5 bases). Deletions cut 3 bases from V and 1 base from J, with 8 bases between. The CDR3 sequence is 13 residues long. Germline CDR1 SGHDT, CDR2 YYEEEE. CDR3 nucleotide sequence: TGTGCCAGCAGCTCCCCAGGGTCCTACGAGCAGTACTTC. Residues: CASSSPGSYEQYF.

V usage is TRBV10-1 and J usage is TRBJ1-1; 11 nucleotides align to TRBD1. Germline CDR1 is WNHNN and CDR2 is SYGVQD (reference sequence). J gave up 5 bases and V 2 bases, and 4 bases lay outside the gene matches. This CDR3 is built from 15 residues. CDR3 in amino acids: CASSEAGTGGTEAFF. The CDR3 DNA reads TGCGCCAGCAGTGAGGCAGGGACAGGGGGTACTGAAGCTTTCTTT.

J is TRBJ2-1 and V is TRBV11-2; 15 bases agree with TRBD2. J was trimmed by 9 bases and V by 5 bases; bases with no gene match: 8. The CDR3 loop spans 16 amino acids. CDR1 and CDR2 (germline): SGHAT, FQNNGV. The CDR3 nucleotides read TGTGCCAGCAGCGCCGGACTAGCGGGAGGGGGGGTTGAGCAGTTCTTC. Translating it yields CASSAGLAGGGVEQFF.

The chain couples TRBV18 to TRBJ2-7; D is perhaps TRBD2 (6 bases). The germline gives CDR1 KGHSH, CDR2 LQKENI. The CDR3 is 14 amino acids. Trimming pared 1 base from V and 1 base from J, leaving 8 bases between. The CDR3 coding sequence is TGTGCCAGCTCACCACTCGGGGGATCCTACGAGCAGTACTTC. It translates to CASSPLGGSYEQYF.

The rearrangement uses TRBV28 and TRBJ2-6; D not resolved. Germline V CDR1 and CDR2: MDHEN, SYDVKM. The CDR3 totals 19 residues. V shed 3 bases and J shed 0 bases, with 18 bases lying between them. The CDR3 bases are TGTGCCAGCAGTTTTACCCAGACACTCCCAAACTCTGGGGCCAACGTCCTGACTTTC. Amino acid sequence: CASSFTQTLPNSGANVLTF.

V gene TRBV6-5 combines with J gene TRBJ2-1; D is perhaps TRBD1 (5 bases). Germline V gives CDR1 MNHEY, CDR2 SVGAGI. CDR3 length: 15 amino acids. V gave up 7 bases and J gave up 0 bases, with 13 bases separating them. The CDR3 nucleotides read TGTGCCAGCACGAAGGGGTTTAGCTCCTACAATGAGCAGTTCTTC. It codes for CASTKGFSSYNEQFF.

The chain is built from TRBV2 and TRBJ1-5; 9 bases are shared with TRBD1. After removal of 5 bases from V and 5 bases from J, the junction contained 1 base not matched to a gene. CDR1 is SNHLY and CDR2 is FYNNEI in the germline V gene. CDR3 length: 13 residues. In DNA form, the CDR3 reads TGTGCCAGCAGTAGGGACAGGGATCAGCCCCAGCATTTT. It translates to CASSRDRDQPQHF.

The sample holds a few counts of this clone. The gene calls are TRBV19 and TRBJ1-1; D unresolved. Germline values: CDR1 LNHDA, CDR2 SQIVND (reference sequence). This CDR3 is 13 amino acids long. Trimming shortened V by 3 bases and J by 4 bases, and 9 bases separated the two germline ends. Here the CDR3 DNA reads TGTGCCAGTAGTATTACTTCAGGCACTGAAGCTTTCTTT. Translation: CASSITSGTEAFF.

This chain joins TRBV28 and TRBJ1-3; 8 nucleotides agree with TRBD1. The CDR3 runs 16 residues. With 5 bases clipped from V and 4 bases from J, the junction kept 10 bases outside the gene matches. Germline V gives CDR1 MDHEN, CDR2 SYDVKM. CDR3 in DNA: TGTGCCAGCAGTCCCGGACAGGGTCGACTCGGAAACACCATATATTTT. This sequence encodes CASSPGQGRLGNTIYF.

The V gene is TRBV13, the J gene TRBJ1-6; D gene unclear. Germline V gene lookup returns CDR1 PRHDT and CDR2 FYEKMQ (reference sequence). The V end lost 3 bases, the J end lost 4 bases, and 4 bases lay between the germline ends. This CDR3 is built from 13 residues. DNA for the CDR3: TGTGCCAGCAGCTTCACATATAATTCACCCCTCCACTTT. Amino acids: CASSFTYNSPLHF.

The chain has TRBV2 and TRBJ1-5; D possibly corresponds to TRBD1 (6 bases). Germline values: CDR1 SNHLY, CDR2 FYNNEI. The V gene lost 6 bases and the J gene lost 1 base, with 13 bases spanning the gap. The CDR3 sequence is 15 residues long. The CDR3 coding sequence is TGTGCCAGCAGGAGGGGGGGGCTCAGCAATCAGCCCCAGCATTTT. Protein: CASRRGGLSNQPQHF.

The chain joins TRBV10-1 to TRBJ2-7; maybe TRBD1 (6 bases). The CDR3 runs 15 residues. CDR1 WNHNN and CDR2 SYGVQD come from the germline V gene (reference sequence). Trimming shortened V by 0 bases and J by 5 bases, and 14 bases separated the two germline ends. The CDR3 region is CASSESRQGINEQYF. The CDR3 DNA follows: TGCGCCAGCAGTGAGTCCCGCCAGGGGATAAACGAGCAGTACTTC.